The 6 T cell receptor beta chains given below trace back to one sample, sequenced in a study of CD8 T cells in Susac syndrome. With random hexamers, 0.5 to 1 ug RNA was reverse transcribed. TCRdb called the immunoSEQ multiplex PCR reads again in MiXCR, with one record for every CDR3 protein. The sample holds some 110,000 distinct CDR3 sequences, 94% seen once. Sequenced input: CD8+ T cells from PBMCs. These receptors all come from a human donor with Susac syndrome.

The CDR3 region is CASSITGPANYGYTF. For the CDR3, the DNA is TGTGCCAGCAGCATTACAGGGCCCGCTAACTATGGCTACACCTTC. The chain uses TRBV6-5 and TRBJ1-2; perhaps TRBD1 as D (6 bases). Germline values: CDR1 MNHEY, CDR2 SVGAGI. This CDR3 region has 15 residues. V lost 6 bases and J lost 0, with 14 bases in between.

This clonotype was seen once. V usage is TRBV12-3 or TRBV12-4 and J usage is TRBJ2-7, with D tentatively TRBD1 (6 bases). V shed 8 bases and J shed 0 bases, with 20 bases lying between them. The CDR3 has 16 amino acids. CDR3: CASGERTVHLSYEQYF. The CDR3 DNA is TGTGCCAGCGGGGAACGGACAGTTCATCTCTCCTACGAGCAGTACTTC.

This rearrangement joins TRBV5-1 to TRBJ2-6; perhaps TRBD2 as D (6 bases). There are 14 residues in the CDR3. V was clipped by 3 bases and J by 3 bases, with 7 bases between them. Germline lookup yields CDR1 SGHRS and CDR2 YFSETQ. The CDR3 sequence is CASSWGDGANVLTF. In DNA, the CDR3 is TGCGCCAGCAGCTGGGGGGATGGGGCCAACGTCCTGACTTTC.

This clonotype was seen a single time. The V call is TRBV3-1, the J call TRBJ2-1, with D unclear. Germline V CDR1 and CDR2: LGHDT, YNNKEL (reference sequence). There are 15 residues in the CDR3. The V end lost 6 bases, the J end lost 3 bases, and 15 bases lay between the germline ends. This chain's CDR3 is CASSHGRRLYNEQFF. Written as DNA, the CDR3 is TGTGCCAGCAGTCATGGGCGAAGACTCTACAATGAGCAGTTCTTC.

The chain couples TRBV9 to TRBJ2-1; D might be TRBD2 (6 bases). In germline, CDR1 is SGDLS, CDR2 YYNGEE. The CDR3 sequence is 14 residues long. Between the trimmed V and J ends, which lost 3 bases and 7 bases, there was a span of 14 bases. DNA of the CDR3: TGTGCCAGCAGCGCGGGAGAGGGCGGTAATGAGCAGTTCTTC. The encoded protein is CASSAGEGGNEQFF.

V gene TRBV5-4 combines with J gene TRBJ2-1; 9 bases are shared with TRBD2. The germline V gene encodes CDR1 SGHNT and CDR2 YYREEE (reference sequence). This CDR3 is built from 17 residues. Trimming cost V 4 bases and J 0 bases; bases outside gene matches: 8. The CDR3 protein is CASSLTAGGPSYNEQFF. The CDR3 bases are TGTGCCAGCAGCCTTACTGCGGGGGGGCCCTCCTACAATGAGCAGTTCTTC.